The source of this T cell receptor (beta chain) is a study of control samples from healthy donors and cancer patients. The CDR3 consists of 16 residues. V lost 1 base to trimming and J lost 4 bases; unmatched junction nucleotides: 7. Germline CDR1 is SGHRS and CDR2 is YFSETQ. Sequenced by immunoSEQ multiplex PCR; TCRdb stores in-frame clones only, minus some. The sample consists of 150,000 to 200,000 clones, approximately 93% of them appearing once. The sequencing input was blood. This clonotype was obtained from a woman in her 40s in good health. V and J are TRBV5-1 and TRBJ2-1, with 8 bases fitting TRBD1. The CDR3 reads CASSLMGQEEYNEQFF. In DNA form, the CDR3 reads TGCGCCAGCAGCTTGATGGGACAGGAGGAATACAATGAGCAGTTCTTC.